This T cell receptor beta chain is drawn from a study of T cell responses to AZD1222 COVID-19 vaccine. Findings and caveats of the study: Distributed over spike, vaccine-associated CD4 TCRs predominated at 160-218 and 743-854. Mostly white British, mostly female donors; authors suggested clonal diversity may be underestimated.

CDR1 is ENHRY, CDR2 SYGVKD, per germline. Trimming stripped 0 bases from V and 2 bases from J, with 11 bases between. This CDR3 is built from 16 residues. Turning to this clone: Its antigen is unidentified.

Data came from immunoSEQ multiplex PCR; TCRdb stores just in-frame clones and leaves some out. The table shows 55,000 to 85,000 clones, with about 83% occurring only once. This sequence originates from an adult in good health. The chain recombines TRBV10-3 with TRBJ2-1; D is uncertain. Specimen: peripheral blood, collected on day 0 of AZD1222 vaccination. The CDR3 loop reads CAISESMAGTYNEQFF. The CDR3 region has the DNA TGTGCCATCAGTGAGTCGATGGCTGGAACCTACAATGAGCAGTTCTTC.